A selection of T cell receptor beta chains follows, all from one sample in a study of T cell responses to AZD1222 COVID-19 vaccine. Clones were read by immunoSEQ multiplex PCR, and TCRdb kept only the in-frame ones, dropping some. The sample shows under 95,000 clones, over 80% of them seen only once. This material consisted of peripheral blood, taken on day 0 of AZD1222 vaccination. Receptor source: an adult in good health. Each CDR3 is given without its conserved first and last residue. Clone size appears in some rows only: once, few, many, or a class for an expanded clone.

CDR3 protein	J gene	V gene	clone size
ASSQYNRAYEQY	TRBJ2-7	TRBV4-1	once
ASTSGSGLGNEQF	TRBJ2-1	TRBV10-1	.
ASKRGSGRSYNEQF	TRBJ2-1	TRBV19	.
ASRYGGVGTGELF	TRBJ2-2	TRBV19	.
ASSYGAYGGTEAF	TRBJ1-1	TRBV6-5	.
ASSQSTGQMNTEAF	TRBJ1-1	TRBV25-1	.
ASSSLAGSSYEQY	TRBJ2-7	TRBV11-2	.
ASSPGGPNEKLF	TRBJ1-4	TRBV28	.
ASSYSGGGGQPQH	TRBJ1-5	TRBV6-5	.
ASSLFSSGSSNQPQH	TRBJ1-5	TRBV7-8	.
ASNPGQGVYH	TRBJ1-5	TRBV19	.
ASSPRATMMDQPQH	TRBJ1-5	TRBV7-8	.
ASSLDLEQF	TRBJ2-1	TRBV7-9	.
ASSVGTSGRARETQY	TRBJ2-5	TRBV9	.
ASSQGGAGINSPLH	TRBJ1-6	TRBV3-1/TRBV3-2	.
ASSDPRREESTDTQY	TRBJ2-3	TRBV2	.
ASSESPGLNTEAF	TRBJ1-1	TRBV9	.
ASSLKPGQGGI	TRBJ2-1	TRBV2	.
AYRGPKNQPQH	TRBJ1-5	TRBV12-3/TRBV12-4	once
ASSPGTRKNIQY	TRBJ2-4	TRBV6-5	.
ASSSLRGRVFYEQY	TRBJ2-7	TRBV11-2	.
SVEGTGGIYEQY	TRBJ2-7	TRBV29-1	.
ASSPSREAYAT	TRBJ1-2	TRBV7-2	.